A selection of T cell receptor beta chains follows, all from one sample in a study of T cells in Graves' hyperthyroidism and ophthalmopathy. TCRdb recomputed calls from the multiplex PCR reads with MiXCR, one row per CDR3 protein. The table includes 600,000 to 850,000 distinct CDR3 sequences, around a sixth detected once. Sequenced material: blood. These receptors were obtained from a woman aged 45-65 years with Graves' hyperthyroidism that later progressed to Graves' ophthalmopathy. Each CDR3 is given with its conserved first and last residue. Fields, in order: J gene, D gene, V gene, clone size, CDR3 protein, CDR3 DNA. D genes are given only for firm matches. The size field is filled for only some rows; it gives once, few, many or a size class.

J: TRBJ1-5; D: -; V: TRBV7-2; size: -; CDR3: CASSSTDPGLGRMPQHF; DNA: TGTGCCAGCAGCTCGACTGATCCGGGTCTGGGGAGGATGCCCCAGCATTTT
J: TRBJ2-1; D: -; V: TRBV4-1; size: -; CDR3: CASSQDLSGGEQFF; DNA: TGCGCCAGCAGCCAAGATCTTAGTGGCGGTGAGCAGTTCTTC
J: TRBJ2-1; D: TRBD1; V: TRBV11-2; size: many; CDR3: CASSLRPDRGAYNEQFF; DNA: TGTGCCAGCAGCCTCAGGCCCGACAGGGGCGCCTACAATGAGCAGTTCTTC
J: TRBJ1-1; D: -; V: TRBV18; size: -; CDR3: CASSPVHGITEAFF; DNA: TGTGCCAGCTCACCAGTCCATGGAATTACTGAAGCTTTCTTT
J: TRBJ1-1; D: -; V: TRBV10-2; size: -; CDR3: CASTGSMAGNTEAFF; DNA: TGCGCCAGCACTGGGTCAATGGCGGGGAACACTGAAGCTTTCTTT
J: TRBJ1-5; D: -; V: TRBV19; size: -; CDR3: CASSILGWNGNQPQHF; DNA: TGTGCCAGTAGTATTTTGGGATGGAACGGCAATCAGCCCCAGCATTTT
J: TRBJ1-2; D: TRBD1; V: TRBV28; size: many; CDR3: CASLGDTGGAKYGYTF; DNA: TGTGCCAGCCTCGGGGATACAGGGGGCGCGAAGTATGGCTACACCTTC
J: TRBJ1-2; D: TRBD1; V: TRBV12-3/TRBV12-4; size: few; CDR3: CASSSPDRVDGYTF; DNA: TGTGCCAGCAGTTCCCCGGACAGGGTCGATGGCTACACCTTC
J: TRBJ1-2; D: -; V: TRBV20-1; size: many; CDR3: CSARVTTDNYGYTF; DNA: TGCAGTGCTAGAGTGACCACCGATAACTATGGCTACACCTTC
J: TRBJ2-1; D: TRBD2; V: TRBV7-9; size: -; CDR3: CASSLAWGGNNNEQFF; DNA: TGTGCCAGCAGCTTAGCATGGGGGGGAAATAACAATGAGCAGTTCTTC
J: TRBJ2-7; D: TRBD2; V: TRBV27; size: -; CDR3: CASSLLAGDTYEQYF; DNA: TGTGCCAGCAGTTTACTAGCGGGAGATACCTACGAGCAGTACTTC
J: TRBJ1-1; D: TRBD1; V: TRBV6-2/TRBV6-3; size: many; CDR3: CASSPGTDYNEAFF; DNA: TGTGCCAGCAGTCCCGGGACAGACTATAATGAAGCTTTCTTT
J: TRBJ2-7; D: -; V: TRBV11-2; size: many; CDR3: CASTSQSPLGEQYF; DNA: TGTGCCAGCACCTCCCAATCTCCGCTAGGCGAGCAGTACTTC
J: TRBJ2-6; D: -; V: TRBV5-1; size: -; CDR3: CASSPASPGGANVLTF; DNA: TGCGCCAGCAGCCCGGCCTCCCCCGGAGGGGCCAACGTCCTGACTTTC
J: TRBJ1-6; D: TRBD1; V: TRBV5-1; size: -; CDR3: CASSTKTGVGSPLHF; DNA: TGCGCCAGCAGCACTAAGACAGGGGTGGGCTCACCCCTCCACTTT
J: TRBJ2-3; D: -; V: TRBV5-6; size: many; CDR3: CASSLAAGEGTDTQYF; DNA: TGTGCCAGCAGCTTGGCTGCAGGGGAGGGCACAGATACGCAGTATTTT
J: TRBJ2-3; D: TRBD2; V: TRBV19; size: -; CDR3: CASSNRLATATDTQYF; DNA: TGTGCCAGTAGTAACCGACTAGCCACCGCCACAGATACGCAGTATTTT
J: TRBJ2-1; D: -; V: TRBV18; size: many; CDR3: CASSPPVGPSSYNEQFF; DNA: TGTGCCAGCTCACCACCGGTTGGGCCCAGCTCCTACAATGAGCAGTTCTTC
J: TRBJ2-3; D: -; V: TRBV12-3/TRBV12-4; size: few; CDR3: CASSTYSAPDTQYF; DNA: TGTGCCAGCAGCACCTATAGTGCGCCGGATACGCAGTATTTT
J: TRBJ1-2; D: -; V: TRBV19; size: few; CDR3: CASSIHTGSYGYTF; DNA: TGTGCCAGTAGTATTCACACAGGGAGCTATGGCTACACCTTC
J: TRBJ2-2; D: TRBD1; V: TRBV18; size: few; CDR3: CASSPLSTGPGELFF; DNA: TGTGCCAGCTCACCACTGTCGACAGGGCCCGGGGAGCTGTTTTTT
J: TRBJ2-2; D: -; V: TRBV4-2; size: -; CDR3: CASSQDPFGGELFF; DNA: TGTGCCAGCAGCCAAGACCCGTTTGGCGGGGAGCTGTTTTTT
J: TRBJ2-1; D: TRBD1; V: TRBV5-6; size: few; CDR3: CASSPGTGMDYNEQFF; DNA: TGTGCCAGCAGCCCCGGGACAGGGATGGACTACAATGAGCAGTTCTTC
J: TRBJ1-1; D: TRBD1; V: TRBV7-2; size: many; CDR3: CASSPDRMNTEAFF; DNA: TGCGCCAGCAGCCCGGACAGGATGAACACTGAAGCTTTCTTT
J: TRBJ1-1; D: -; V: TRBV5-1; size: -; CDR3: CASSLGGIIGNTEAFF; DNA: TGCGCCAGCAGCTTGGGGGGGATAATCGGGAACACTGAAGCTTTCTTT
J: TRBJ1-5; D: -; V: TRBV28; size: once; CDR3: CASSKKVRRQPQHF; DNA: TGTGCCAGCAGTAAAAAGGTGCGACGTCAGCCCCAGCATTTT
J: TRBJ1-1; D: -; V: TRBV29-1; size: few; CDR3: CSVVQGRTEAFF; DNA: TGCAGCGTTGTGCAGGGACGGACTGAAGCTTTCTTT
J: TRBJ2-2; D: -; V: TRBV5-1; size: many; CDR3: CASSLAAVSQGTGELFF; DNA: TGCGCCAGCAGCTTGGCGGCGGTCTCCCAGGGCACCGGGGAGCTGTTTTTT
J: TRBJ1-1; D: -; V: TRBV24-1; size: many; CDR3: CATSESGSTEAFF; DNA: TGTGCCACCAGTGAATCAGGGAGCACTGAAGCTTTCTTT
J: TRBJ2-6; D: -; V: TRBV30; size: -; CDR3: CAWSVGGISGANVLTF; DNA: TGTGCCTGGAGTGTGGGCGGGATCTCTGGGGCCAACGTCCTGACTTTC
J: TRBJ2-2; D: TRBD2; V: TRBV27; size: few; CDR3: CASTHNSGEYTGELFF; DNA: TGTGCCAGCACCCATAACAGCGGGGAGTACACCGGGGAGCTGTTTTTT
J: TRBJ1-6; D: TRBD1; V: TRBV9; size: few; CDR3: CASSARQGANSPLHF; DNA: TGTGCCAGCAGCGCGCGACAGGGAGCAAATTCACCCCTCCACTTT
J: TRBJ1-1; D: -; V: TRBV3-1; size: many; CDR3: CASSQVPAGNTEAFF; DNA: TGTGCCAGCAGCCAAGTCCCAGCCGGAAACACTGAAGCTTTCTTT
J: TRBJ2-5; D: -; V: TRBV2; size: few; CDR3: CASTMAGQETQYF; DNA: TGTGCCAGCACGATGGCAGGGCAAGAGACCCAGTACTTC
J: TRBJ1-6; D: -; V: TRBV5-1; size: many; CDR3: CASRGARENSPLHF; DNA: TGCGCCAGCAGGGGGGCCAGGGAGAATTCACCCCTCCACTTT
J: TRBJ2-7; D: TRBD1; V: TRBV5-1; size: few; CDR3: CASSIYPGGSYEQYF; DNA: TGCGCCAGCAGCATATATCCAGGGGGCTCCTACGAGCAGTACTTC
J: TRBJ2-4; D: -; V: TRBV3-1; size: many; CDR3: CASSQDGGVQYF; DNA: TGTGCCAGCAGCCAAGATGGCGGCGTTCAGTACTTC
J: TRBJ2-7; D: -; V: TRBV2; size: many; CDR3: CASSETESSYEQYF; DNA: TGTGCCAGCAGTGAAACGGAAAGCTCCTACGAGCAGTACTTC
J: TRBJ2-1; D: TRBD2; V: TRBV11-2; size: many; CDR3: CASSSPAGGADNEQFF; DNA: TGTGCCAGCAGTTCCCCGGCCGGGGGGGCCGACAATGAGCAGTTCTTC
J: TRBJ2-6; D: -; V: TRBV5-1; size: -; CDR3: CASAAGTPGANVLTF; DNA: TGCGCCTCCGCGGCTGGGACCCCTGGGGCCAACGTCCTGACTTTC
J: TRBJ2-2; D: -; V: TRBV29-1; size: -; CDR3: CSVAPHVNTGELFF; DNA: TGCAGCGTTGCACCCCACGTAAACACCGGGGAGCTGTTTTTT
J: TRBJ1-2; D: -; V: TRBV19; size: -; CDR3: CASSIGGDYGYTF; DNA: TGTGCCAGTAGTATTGGGGGGGACTATGGCTACACCTTC
J: TRBJ2-4; D: -; V: TRBV7-2; size: many; CDR3: CASSLASGGTDIQYF; DNA: TGTGCCAGCAGCTTAGCTTCGGGGGGCACGGACATTCAGTACTTC
J: TRBJ2-7; D: TRBD1; V: TRBV5-5; size: -; CDR3: CASSPRGPPYEQYF; DNA: TGTGCCAGCAGCCCCAGGGGGCCCCCCTACGAGCAGTACTTC
J: TRBJ2-7; D: -; V: TRBV20-1; size: many; CDR3: CSARLRPGGIEQYF; DNA: TGCAGTGCTAGACTACGACCCGGAGGGATCGAGCAGTACTTC
J: TRBJ2-3; D: TRBD2; V: TRBV11-3; size: many; CDR3: CASSLGSGGTDTQYF; DNA: TGTGCCAGCAGCTTAGGTTCGGGGGGAACAGATACGCAGTATTTT
J: TRBJ2-1; D: -; V: TRBV18; size: many; CDR3: CASSPPWQSVYNEQFF; DNA: TGTGCCAGCTCACCACCATGGCAGAGCGTTTACAATGAGCAGTTCTTC
J: TRBJ1-6; D: TRBD1; V: TRBV3-1; size: -; CDR3: CASSPGGQGSPLHF; DNA: TGTGCCAGCAGCCCAGGGGGCCAGGGTTCACCCCTCCACTTT
J: TRBJ1-1; D: -; V: TRBV10-1; size: many; CDR3: CASSESSGNTEAFF; DNA: TGCGCCAGCAGTGAGTCCTCGGGGAACACTGAAGCTTTCTTT
J: TRBJ1-2; D: -; V: TRBV12-3/TRBV12-4; size: many; CDR3: CASVLDRLNYGYTF; DNA: TGTGCCAGCGTACTGGACCGCCTGAACTATGGCTACACCTTC
J: TRBJ2-5; D: TRBD2; V: TRBV5-1; size: few; CDR3: CASSLVVAGYQETQYF; DNA: TGCGCCAGCAGCTTGGTGGTAGCGGGGTACCAAGAGACCCAGTACTTC
J: TRBJ1-1; D: -; V: TRBV18; size: many; CDR3: CASSPPTGWVGNTEAFF; DNA: TGTGCCAGCTCACCACCAACCGGGTGGGTCGGGAACACTGAAGCTTTCTTT
J: TRBJ1-6; D: -; V: TRBV9; size: few; CDR3: CASSVSRGGNSPLHF; DNA: TGTGCCAGCAGCGTTTCCAGGGGAGGCAATTCACCCCTCCACTTT
J: TRBJ2-1; D: TRBD2; V: TRBV5-1; size: -; CDR3: CASSSRAGGSSYNEQFF; DNA: TGCGCCAGCAGCTCCCGAGCGGGGGGCTCCTCCTACAATGAGCAGTTCTTC
J: TRBJ2-7; D: TRBD1; V: TRBV29-1; size: few; CDR3: CSVRGLPGLGPYEQYF; DNA: TGCAGCGTAAGGGGGCTGCCGGGTCTGGGGCCCTACGAGCAGTACTTC
J: TRBJ2-5; D: TRBD2; V: TRBV4-2; size: -; CDR3: CASSQEASPAGLAGGIEETQYF; DNA: TGTGCCAGCAGCCAAGAGGCCTCGCCCGCGGGACTAGCGGGGGGGATAGAAGAGACCCAGTACTTC
J: TRBJ2-3; D: TRBD2; V: TRBV6-6; size: many; CDR3: CASSYSSSGVTDTQYF; DNA: TGTGCCAGCAGTTACTCGTCCAGCGGGGTAACAGATACGCAGTATTTT
J: TRBJ2-5; D: TRBD1; V: TRBV5-1; size: -; CDR3: CASSLGPGQTQETQYF; DNA: TGCGCCAGCAGCTTGGGCCCGGGACAGACACAAGAGACCCAGTACTTC
J: TRBJ1-2; D: -; V: TRBV12-3/TRBV12-4; size: -; CDR3: CASSPPSPAAAEGYTF; DNA: TGTGCCAGCAGTCCCCCCTCTCCGGCAGCGGCTGAGGGCTACACCTTC